The 20 T cell receptor beta chains given below trace back to one sample, sequenced in a study of identical twins' blood T cells. TCRdb reanalysed the 5' RACE reads using MiXCR and keeps one entry per CDR3 protein. Of 350,000 to 400,000 distinct CDR3 sequences listed, more than 25% are singletons. The material sequenced was PBMCs. All receptors derive from a woman aged 18-55 years in good health.

This chain uses TRBV5-1 with TRBJ2-1; TRBD2 matches at 9 bases. CDR1 and CDR2 from the germline V gene are SGHRS and YFSETQ. The CDR3 has 15 residues. Trimming at V came to 0 bases and at J to 7 bases, leaving 5 bases not matched to a gene. The CDR3 DNA reads as TGCGCCAGCAGCTTGGTGGGCGGGAGGGTAAATGAGCAGTTCTTC. Translated, it gives CASSLVGGRVNEQFF.

The chain has TRBV29-1 and TRBJ2-2; TRBD1 agrees at 12 bases. CDR3 size: 14 residues. The trim removed 6 bases at V and 10 bases at J, leaving 9 bases unmatched. The germline V gene encodes CDR1 SQVTM and CDR2 ANQGSEA. The CDR3 DNA is TGCAGCGTCCCCGGGGACAGGGGGCTCGCGGAGCTGTTTTTT. It codes for CSVPGDRGLAELFF.

The J gene is TRBJ2-3, the V gene TRBV9, with no clear D. The ends were cut back, 4 bases at V and 2 bases at J, with 11 bases in the middle. This CDR3 has 14 amino acids. Germline CDR1 SGDLS, CDR2 YYNGEE. The CDR3 nucleotides are TGTGCCAGCAGCCGGGCAAGTCACACAGATACGCAGTATTTT. It is translated as CASSRASHTDTQYF.

V and J are TRBV29-1 and TRBJ1-2, with no clear D. The ends were cut back, 4 bases at V and 4 bases at J, with 16 bases in the middle. The CDR3 runs 14 residues. The germline V gene encodes CDR1 SQVTM and CDR2 ANQGSEA. CDR3 nucleotide sequence: TGCAGCGTTGCCCTATCAACAGAGGTCTATGGCTACACCTTC. Translation: CSVALSTEVYGYTF. Drawing the rest from reference TRBV29-1 and TRBJ1-2, the complete variable domain is SAVISQKPSRDICQRGTSLTIQCQVDSQVTMMFWYRQQPGQSLTLIATANQGSEATYESGFVIDKFPISRPNLTFSTLTVSNMSPEDSSIYLCSVALSTEVYGYTFGSGTRLTVV.

The chain couples TRBV7-9 to TRBJ2-5; D is tentatively TRBD1 or TRBD2 (5 bases each). V shed 1 base and J shed 4 bases, with 16 bases lying between them. From germline, CDR1 is SEHNR and CDR2 FQNEAQ (reference sequence). The CDR3 totals 16 residues. The CDR3 spells CASSLVAGSWIETQYF. In nucleotides, the CDR3 is TGTGCCAGCAGCTTAGTGGCAGGGAGTTGGATAGAGACCCAGTACTTC.

This clonotype was observed a handful of times. The J gene is TRBJ2-2, the V gene TRBV5-6; the D is unclear. V gave up 4 bases and J gave up 3 bases, with 7 bases separating them. The CDR3 runs 13 residues. From germline, CDR1 is SGHDT and CDR2 YYEEEE. CDR3 in DNA: TGTGCCAGCAGCGCCCGGCACACCGGGGAGCTGTTTTTT. Protein product: CASSARHTGELFF.

The sample holds one count of this clonotype. A much larger clone is a single base away; this may be a read error. J is TRBJ1-2 and V is TRBV29-1; 8 bases map to TRBD1. The CDR3 covers 14 residues. Germline loops: CDR1 SQVTM, CDR2 ANQGSEA. After removal of 3 bases from V and 6 bases from J, the junction contained 9 bases not matched to a gene. CDR3 in DNA: TGCAGCGTTGACTCAGGGGGCCAAAACCATGGCTACACCTTC. Translation gives CSVDSGGQNHGYTF.

This chain uses TRBV19 with TRBJ1-5; D unclear. Deletions cut 5 bases from V and 1 base from J, with 9 bases between. This CDR3 contains 14 residues. CDR1 and CDR2 from the germline V gene are LNHDA and SQIVND (reference sequence). The CDR3 here is CASSFRYSNQPQHF. CDR3 nucleotide sequence: TGTGCCAGTAGTTTCAGGTACAGCAATCAGCCCCAGCATTTT.

This clonotype was recorded at least ten times. The chain has TRBV29-1 and TRBJ1-5; TRBD1 agrees at 7 bases. This CDR3 region has 14 residues. Germline V gene lookup returns CDR1 SQVTM and CDR2 ANQGSEA. V shed 5 bases, J shed 7 bases, and the junction held 11 bases outside the gene matches. The CDR3 DNA is TGCAGCGTTACCTTAGACAGGGCAGACCAGCCCCAGCATTTT. Protein product: CSVTLDRADQPQHF.

This clonotype was counted at least ten times. This CDR3 reads CASSLGTILNYGYTF. The CDR3, as DNA: TGCGCCAGCAGCTTGGGGACAATCCTCAACTATGGCTACACCTTC. The chain couples TRBV5-1 to TRBJ1-2; D possibly corresponds to TRBD1 (5 bases). CDR3 size: 15 residues. The ends were cut back, 0 bases at V and 2 bases at J, with 11 bases in the middle. The V gene's germline CDR1 is SGHRS and CDR2 YFSETQ. Full variable domain (outside the CDR3, taken from reference TRBV5-1 and TRBJ1-2): KAGVTQTPRYLIKTRGQQVTLSCSPISGHRSVSWYQQTPGQGLQFLFEYFSETQRNKGNFPGRFSGRQFSNSRSEMNVSTLELGDSALYLCASSLGTILNYGYTFGSGTRLTVV.

This clonotype was recorded at least ten times. This rearrangement joins TRBV7-2 to TRBJ1-1, with D unresolved. The V gene lost 3 bases and the J gene lost 1 base, with 9 bases spanning the gap. In germline, CDR1 is SGHTA, CDR2 FQGNSA. The CDR3 extends over 14 amino acids. CDR3 in DNA: TGTGCCAGCAGCTTGCGGACGGGGAACACTGAAGCTTTCTTT. Its protein product is CASSLRTGNTEAFF. The full variable domain, rest sourced from reference TRBV7-2 and TRBJ1-1, is GAGVSQSPSNKVTEKGKDVELRCDPISGHTALYWYRQSLGQGLEFLIYFQGNSAPDKSGLPSDRFSAERTGGSVSTLTIQRTQQEDSAVYLCASSLRTGNTEAFFGQGTRLTVV.

The chain couples TRBV20-1 to TRBJ2-3, with TRBD2 matching over 8 bases. The CDR3 is 14 residues long. Germline values: CDR1 DFQATT, CDR2 SNEGSKA (reference sequence). V was pared by 1 base and J by 7 bases, with 7 bases of the junction left unmatched. The CDR3: CSARGSGDLYTQYF. CDR3 DNA: TGCAGTGCTAGAGGTAGCGGGGATCTTTATACGCAGTATTTT.

The chain has TRBV3-1 and TRBJ1-1, with D uncertain. The V gene's germline CDR1 is LGHDT and CDR2 YNNKEL (reference sequence). V was cut by 0 bases and J by 4 bases, with 6 bases left in between. This CDR3 has 13 residues. The CDR3 sequence is CASSQDPTTEAFF. CDR3 nucleotides: TGTGCCAGCAGCCAAGATCCGACCACTGAAGCTTTCTTT.

This clonotype has a handful of counts. The chain combines TRBV3-1 with TRBJ1-1; 7 bases agree with TRBD1. The CDR3 has 12 residues. Trimming at V came to 9 bases and at J to 6 bases, leaving 7 bases not matched to a gene. Looked up from germline, CDR1 is LGHDT and CDR2 is YNNKEL (reference sequence). CDR3 DNA: TGTGCCAGTAGTCAAGACAGGGCTGAAGCTTTCTTT. Amino acids: CASSQDRAEAFF.

This clonotype was counted only a few times. The chain couples TRBV10-3 to TRBJ1-1; TRBD1 is a possible D gene (6 bases). Trimming stripped 6 bases from V and 4 bases from J, with 15 bases between. Germline V gene lookup returns CDR1 ENHRY and CDR2 SYGVKD. This CDR3 is built from 14 residues. The CDR3 reads CAISPAGGGTEAFF. The CDR3 bases are TGTGCCATCAGCCCAGCCGGGGGCGGCACTGAAGCTTTCTTT.

This clonotype was recorded a few times. The rearrangement joins TRBV11-1 to TRBJ2-5; D is possibly TRBD2 (6 bases). The CDR3 spans 13 residues. The V and J ends lost 8 bases and 5 bases respectively, with 15 bases between them. CDR1 and CDR2 (germline): SGHAT, FQDESV (reference sequence). CDR3 sequence: CASAGPFRETQYF. CDR3 nucleotide sequence: TGTGCCAGCGCGGGACCGTTTCGGGAGACCCAGTACTTC.

The table lists this clonotype with a few counts. Its ends do not fully match the called genes, so a read error is possible. The chain employs TRBV10-2 and TRBJ1-1; D is unresolved. CDR1 WSHSY and CDR2 SAAADI come from the germline V gene. This CDR3 region has 14 residues. CDR3 coding DNA: TGCGCCAGCAAACGAAGGGAAAAAGGTACTGAAGTTTTCTTT. Encoded protein: CASKRREKGTEVFF.

This clonotype was observed a handful of times. This chain connects TRBV2 to TRBJ2-7, with D maybe TRBD2 (6 bases). The CDR3 is 14 amino acids. CDR1 and CDR2 (germline): SNHLY, FYNNEI. V dropped 7 bases and J dropped 1 base, with 14 bases sitting between them. CDR3 nucleotide sequence: TGTGCCAGCACCGGGGACTCCACATCCTACGAGCAGTACTTC. It encodes CASTGDSTSYEQYF. The full variable domain, in which reference TRBV2 and TRBJ2-7 provide the parts outside the CDR3, is EPEVTQTPSHQVTQMGQEVILRCVPISNHLYFYWYRQILGQKVEFLVSFYNNEISEKSEIFDDQFSVERPDGSNFTLKIRSTKLEDSAMYFCASTGDSTSYEQYFGPGTRLTVT.

The CDR3 DNA reads as TGCAGCGTTGAAGTCAGGGGGGAGCTTCTTGGCTACACCTTC. Residues: CSVEVRGELLGYTF. The chain carries TRBV29-1 and TRBJ1-2; 7 bases are shared with TRBD1. CDR3 size: 14 residues. V dropped 1 base and J dropped 7; count of bases not matched to a gene: 9. Looked up from germline, CDR1 is SQVTM and CDR2 is ANQGSEA.

V is TRBV19 and J is TRBJ2-2, with no clear D. Germline CDR1 reads LNHDA; CDR2 reads SQIVND (reference sequence). Deletions cut 2 bases from V and 4 bases from J, with 5 bases between. The CDR3 has 13 amino acids. The CDR3 protein is CASSITTTGELFF. In DNA, the CDR3 is TGTGCCAGTAGTATAACGACCACCGGGGAGCTGTTTTTT. The variable domain in full, completed from reference TRBV19 and TRBJ2-2, reads DGGITQSPKYLFRKEGQNVTLSCEQNLNHDAMYWYRQDPGQGLRLIYYSQIVNDFQKGDIAEGYSVSREKKESFPLTVTSAQKNPTAFYLCASSITTTGELFFGEGSRLTVL.